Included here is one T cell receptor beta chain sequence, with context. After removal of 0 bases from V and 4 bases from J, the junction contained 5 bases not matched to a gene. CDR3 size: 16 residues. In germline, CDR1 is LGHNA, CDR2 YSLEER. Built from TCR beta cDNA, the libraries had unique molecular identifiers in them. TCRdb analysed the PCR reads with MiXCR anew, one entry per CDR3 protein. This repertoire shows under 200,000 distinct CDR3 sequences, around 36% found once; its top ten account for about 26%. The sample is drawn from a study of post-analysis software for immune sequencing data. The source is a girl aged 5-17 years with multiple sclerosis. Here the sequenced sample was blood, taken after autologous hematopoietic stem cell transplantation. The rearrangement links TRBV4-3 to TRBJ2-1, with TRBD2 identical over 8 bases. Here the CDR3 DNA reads TGCGCCAGCAGCCAAGATCCGTTAGCGGGGTACAATGAGCAGTTCTTC. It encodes CASSQDPLAGYNEQFF.